These 14 T cell receptor beta chains came from one sample sequenced in a study of PD-L1 blockade in urothelial cancer. Produced via immunoSEQ multiplex PCR; TCRdb's table is partial and in-frame only. The table shows some 20,000 clones, with about 89% occurring only once. The time point denotes: pretreatment peripheral blood. This specimen was PBMCs, taken around atezolizumab (anti-PD-L1) treatment. These receptors originate from a man in his sixties or seventies with urothelial cancer.

CDR3 DNA sequence: TGTGCCAGCGGGGACTGGACAGGACTTGCAACTAATGAAAAACTGTTTTTT. Translation: CASGDWTGLATNEKLFF. The V and J genes are TRBV7-9 and TRBJ1-4; 7 positions agree with TRBD1. J was trimmed by 0 bases and V by 8 bases; bases with no gene match: 12. The CDR3 extends over 17 amino acids. From germline, CDR1 is SEHNR and CDR2 FQNEAQ (reference sequence).

This clone was observed a single time. The chain recombines TRBV9 with TRBJ2-5, with D possibly TRBD2 on 5 matching bases. The CDR3 sequence is 14 residues long. V was shortened by 1 base and J by 5 bases, with 12 bases between the two germline ends. The germline V gene has CDR1 SGDLS and CDR2 YYNGEE. The CDR3 loop reads CASSVTPSGETQYF. CDR3 nucleotide sequence: TGTGCCAGCAGCGTAACCCCCTCGGGGGAGACCCAGTACTTC.

The rearrangement links TRBV5-1 to TRBJ2-1, with 8 bases fitting TRBD2. This CDR3 is built from 17 residues. V trimming: 4 bases; J trimming: 2 bases; junction bases outside the gene matches: 11. Germline V gives CDR1 SGHRS, CDR2 YFSETQ. CDR3 protein: CASSLRGGAGAYNEQFF. Written as DNA, the CDR3 is TGCGCCAGCAGCCTGAGAGGTGGAGCGGGGGCCTACAATGAGCAGTTCTTC.

This clone was recorded once. The rearrangement links TRBV4-1 to TRBJ1-5; weak D call: TRBD1 (5 bases). Between the trimmed V and J ends, which lost 3 bases and 2 bases, there was a span of 17 bases. Per germline, CDR1 MGHRA and CDR2 YSYEKL. The CDR3 runs to 17 residues. This chain's CDR3 is CASSQSVVGGGNQPQHF. As DNA, the CDR3 is TGCGCCAGCAGCCAGTCGGTAGTGGGGGGGGGCAATCAGCCCCAGCATTTT.

The chain has TRBV7-9 and TRBJ1-5; D is ambiguous. CDR3 size: 12 residues. The germline V gene encodes CDR1 SEHNR and CDR2 FQNEAQ (reference sequence). The V and J ends lost 5 bases and 4 bases respectively, with 6 bases between them. CDR3 amino acids: CASSNINQPQHF. As DNA, the CDR3 is TGTGCCAGCAGCAACATTAATCAGCCCCAGCATTTT.

The V and J genes are TRBV2 and TRBJ2-1; maybe TRBD2 (6 bases). The CDR3 loop spans 12 amino acids. V was trimmed by 7 bases and J by 7 bases, leaving 11 bases between them. CDR1 and CDR2 (germline): SNHLY, FYNNEI. CDR3 DNA sequence: TGTGCCAGCAATAAGGGGAGGAATGAGCAGTTCTTC. It encodes CASNKGRNEQFF. Together with reference TRBV2 and TRBJ2-1, the CDR3 gives the full variable domain: EPEVTQTPSHQVTQMGQEVILRCVPISNHLYFYWYRQILGQKVEFLVSFYNNEISEKSEIFDDQFSVERPDGSNFTLKIRSTKLEDSAMYFCASNKGRNEQFFGPGTRLTVL.

The chain links TRBV28 to TRBJ1-6; the match to TRBD1 covers 8 bases. CDR3 length: 17 residues. V dropped 5 bases and J dropped 6; count of bases not matched to a gene: 12. Looked up from germline, CDR1 is MDHEN and CDR2 is SYDVKM. The CDR3 here is CASSETGTGGFNSPLHF. The CDR3 DNA reads as TGTGCCAGCAGTGAAACCGGGACAGGCGGTTTTAATTCACCCCTCCACTTT. Full variable domain (missing parts from reference TRBV28 and TRBJ1-6): DVKVTQSSRYLVKRTGEKVFLECVQDMDHENMFWYRQDPGLGLRLIYFSYDVKMKEKGDIPEGYSVSREKKERFSLILESASTNQTSMYLCASSETGTGGFNSPLHFGNGTRLTVT.

V is TRBV18 and J is TRBJ2-1; TRBD1 matches 7 bases. The germline V gene has CDR1 KGHSH and CDR2 LQKENI. V shed 3 bases and J 2 bases; nucleotides not matched to a gene: 7. The CDR3 sequence is 16 residues long. In DNA form, the CDR3 reads TGTGCCAGCTCACCTCGGACAGGCTTCACCTACAATGAGCAGTTCTTC. Translation gives CASSPRTGFTYNEQFF.

The chain recombines TRBV19 with TRBJ1-5, with 9 positions matching TRBD1. The trim removed 3 bases at V and 7 bases at J, leaving 7 bases unmatched. The CDR3 length is 15 residues. Germline V gives CDR1 LNHDA, CDR2 SQIVND (reference sequence). The CDR3 coding sequence is TGTGCCAGTAGTATTGGGGGACAGGGTGGCCAGCCCCAGCATTTT. Residues: CASSIGGQGGQPQHF.

V is TRBV7-7 and J is TRBJ1-2; D gene uncertain. V was clipped by 4 bases and J by 0 bases, with 12 bases between them. CDR3 length: 15 residues. CDR1 is SSHAT, CDR2 FNYEAQ, per germline (reference sequence). CDR3 coding DNA: TGTGCCAGCAGCTATAGACACCTTCCTAACTATGGCTACACCTTC. Residues: CASSYRHLPNYGYTF. The full variable domain, with the rest looked up from reference TRBV7-7 and TRBJ1-2, is GAGVSQSPRYKVTKRGQDVTLRCDPISSHATLYWYQQALGQGPEFLTYFNYEAQPDKSGLPSDRFSAERPEGSISTLTIQRTEQRDSAMYRCASSYRHLPNYGYTFGSGTRLTVV.

The CDR3 DNA follows: TGTGCCAGCAGCCCCAGTTTAGCGGGGGAGGCGCCAGATACGCAGTATTTT. This sequence encodes CASSPSLAGEAPDTQYF. The chain combines TRBV7-9 with TRBJ2-3; TRBD2 aligns across 9 bases. J gave up 4 bases and V 5 bases, and 13 bases lay outside the gene matches. The germline CDR1 and CDR2 sequences are SEHNR and FQNEAQ (reference sequence). The CDR3 contains 17 residues. The variable domain in full, completed from reference TRBV7-9 and TRBJ2-3, reads DTGVSQNPRHKITKRGQNVTFRCDPISEHNRLYWYRQTLGQGPEFLTYFQNEAQLEKSRLLSDRFSAERPKGSFSTLEIQRTEQGDSAMYLCASSPSLAGEAPDTQYFGPGTRLTVL.

The rearrangement links TRBV5-4 to TRBJ1-1, with a weak D call TRBD1 (6 bases). Trimming took off 5 bases at V and 0 bases at J, with 11 bases between the two ends. The CDR3 runs to 14 residues. Germline V gives CDR1 SGHNT, CDR2 YYREEE (reference sequence). This CDR3 reads CASSQGSLNTEAFF. As DNA, the CDR3 is TGTGCCAGCAGTCAGGGGTCCCTGAACACTGAAGCTTTCTTT.

V usage is TRBV7-6 and J usage is TRBJ2-7, with TRBD2 identical over 8 bases. This CDR3 is 18 amino acids long. The V gene end was trimmed by 1 base and the J gene end by 4 bases; junction bases not matched to a gene: 15. Germline V gives CDR1 SGHVS, CDR2 FNYEAQ. The CDR3: CASSLGGGAGGLPYEQYF. The CDR3, as DNA: TGTGCCAGCAGCTTAGGGGGCGGCGCGGGGGGCCTCCCGTACGAGCAGTACTTC.

Details on this clone: At one boundary the junction diverges from the germline segment, which might be a read error. This sequence joins TRBV15 and TRBJ2-3; TRBD2 agrees at 8 bases. Germline V gives CDR1 LNHNV, CDR2 YYDKDF (reference sequence). There are 11 residues in the CDR3. CDR3 bases: TGTGCCACCAGCAGAGAGACTAGCGCCATATTT. Protein product: CATSRETSAIF.